The rows below give T cell receptor beta chains drawn from one sample of a study of breast tumors, draining lymph nodes, adjacent tissues. A single record per CDR3 protein comes from TCRdb applying MiXCR to the multiplex PCR reads. There are fewer than 150,000 distinct CDR3 sequences in the sample; 20% to 25% occur only once, and over 2% lies in the top ten. The sequenced sample was axillary lymph node tissue. The receptors stem from a female donor with breast cancer. Some clones in this sample may be carry-over from other donors' samples. Both conserved end residues are part of each CDR3. Fields, in order: clone size, D gene, V gene, J gene, CDR3 protein, CDR3 DNA. A D gene is named only where the DNA matches it firmly. The listing skips clone size in some rows; elsewhere it reads once, few, many or a size class.

abundance: many
d_gene: -
v_gene: TRBV10-2
j_gene: TRBJ1-2
CDR3aa: CASRDGYGYTF
CDR3nt: TGCGCCAGCAGAGACGGGTATGGCTACACCTTC

abundance: many
d_gene: -
v_gene: TRBV20-1
j_gene: TRBJ1-3
CDR3aa: CSASTRDVSGNTIYF
CDR3nt: TGCAGCGCTTCGACCAGGGATGTCAGTGGAAACACCATATATTTT

abundance: many
d_gene: TRBD2
v_gene: TRBV7-3
j_gene: TRBJ2-1
CDR3aa: CASSLGAGGSYNEQFF
CDR3nt: TGTGCCAGCAGCTTAGGAGCGGGAGGGTCCTACAATGAGCAGTTCTTC

abundance: many
d_gene: TRBD1
v_gene: TRBV12-3/TRBV12-4
j_gene: TRBJ2-2
CDR3aa: CASSPDRLTGELFF
CDR3nt: TGTGCCAGCAGCCCGGACAGGCTAACCGGGGAGCTGTTTTTT

abundance: many
d_gene: -
v_gene: TRBV6-6
j_gene: TRBJ1-4
CDR3aa: CATASGATNEKLFF
CDR3nt: TGTGCCACCGCTTCTGGCGCAACTAATGAAAAACTGTTTTTT

abundance: many
d_gene: -
v_gene: TRBV4-1
j_gene: TRBJ2-1
CDR3aa: CASSLWGNYNEQFF
CDR3nt: TGCGCCAGCAGCCTATGGGGAAACTACAATGAGCAGTTCTTC

abundance: few
d_gene: -
v_gene: TRBV5-1
j_gene: TRBJ1-1
CDR3aa: CASSPRGVNTEAFF
CDR3nt: TGCGCCAGCAGCCCCCGGGGGGTTAACACTGAAGCTTTCTTT

abundance: many
d_gene: -
v_gene: TRBV7-2
j_gene: TRBJ2-2
CDR3aa: CASSLVSAGELFF
CDR3nt: TGTGCCAGCAGCTTAGTTTCCGCCGGGGAGCTGTTTTTT

abundance: once
d_gene: -
v_gene: TRBV4-1
j_gene: TRBJ1-3
CDR3aa: CASSPGQGGGNTIYF
CDR3nt: TGCGCCAGCAGCCCTGGGCAGGGCGGTGGAAACACCATATATTTT

abundance: many
d_gene: -
v_gene: TRBV7-6
j_gene: TRBJ2-1
CDR3aa: CASSLAGSVYNEQFF
CDR3nt: TGTGCCAGCAGCTTAGCAGGGTCCGTATACAATGAGCAGTTCTTC

abundance: many
d_gene: -
v_gene: TRBV7-2
j_gene: TRBJ1-6
CDR3aa: CASSLGRVHNSPLHF
CDR3nt: TGTGCCAGCAGCCTCGGCCGGGTCCATAATTCACCCCTCCACTTT

abundance: few
d_gene: -
v_gene: TRBV19
j_gene: TRBJ1-5
CDR3aa: CASSIVFNQPQHF
CDR3nt: TGTGCCAGTAGTATAGTGTTCAATCAGCCCCAGCATTTT

abundance: -
d_gene: -
v_gene: TRBV5-6
j_gene: TRBJ1-1
CDR3aa: CASSLIGGEDTEAFF
CDR3nt: TGTGCCAGCAGCTTGATAGGGGGAGAGGACACTGAAGCTTTCTTT

abundance: few
d_gene: TRBD1
v_gene: TRBV5-1
j_gene: TRBJ2-6
CDR3aa: CASSLQGSPGANVLTF
CDR3nt: TGCGCCAGCAGCCTACAGGGGAGCCCTGGGGCCAACGTCCTGACTTTC

abundance: -
d_gene: -
v_gene: TRBV10-3
j_gene: TRBJ2-5
CDR3aa: CAIGSAETQYF
CDR3nt: TGTGCCATCGGTTCGGCAGAGACCCAGTACTTC

abundance: many
d_gene: -
v_gene: TRBV10-2
j_gene: TRBJ1-5
CDR3aa: CASSEQIGTGQPQHF
CDR3nt: TGCGCCAGCAGTGAGCAGATAGGGACGGGTCAGCCCCAGCATTTT

abundance: many
d_gene: -
v_gene: TRBV6-2/TRBV6-3
j_gene: TRBJ2-7
CDR3aa: CASSPNAQLVAGRSYEQYF
CDR3nt: TGTGCCAGCAGTCCCAACGCCCAACTGGTTGCGGGGCGCTCCTACGAGCAGTACTTC

abundance: once
d_gene: -
v_gene: TRBV6-5
j_gene: TRBJ1-2
CDR3aa: CASSERAGDGYTF
CDR3nt: TGTGCCAGCAGTGAAAGGGCAGGGGATGGCTACACCTTC

abundance: many
d_gene: TRBD2
v_gene: TRBV3-1
j_gene: TRBJ2-1
CDR3aa: CASSQPQLAPYNEQFF
CDR3nt: TGTGCCAGCAGCCAACCCCAACTAGCGCCGTACAATGAGCAGTTCTTC

abundance: many
d_gene: TRBD2
v_gene: TRBV20-1
j_gene: TRBJ2-3
CDR3aa: CSARNPSGRADTQYF
CDR3nt: TGCAGTGCTAGAAACCCTAGCGGGAGGGCTGATACGCAGTATTTT

abundance: many
d_gene: -
v_gene: TRBV10-2
j_gene: TRBJ2-2
CDR3aa: CASSVGVSGELFF
CDR3nt: TGCGCCAGCAGTGTCGGGGTTTCGGGGGAGCTGTTTTTT

abundance: many
d_gene: -
v_gene: TRBV6-5
j_gene: TRBJ2-1
CDR3aa: CASSRRSKAAYNEQFF
CDR3nt: TGTGCCAGCAGCCGACGAAGCAAGGCCGCCTACAATGAGCAGTTCTTC

abundance: many
d_gene: -
v_gene: TRBV19
j_gene: TRBJ1-5
CDR3aa: CASTGTQNQPQHF
CDR3nt: TGTGCCAGTACCGGGACACAAAATCAGCCCCAGCATTTT

abundance: -
d_gene: -
v_gene: TRBV27
j_gene: TRBJ2-5
CDR3aa: CASSYRDRQETQYF
CDR3nt: TGTGCCAGCAGTTACAGAGACAGACAAGAGACCCAGTACTTC

abundance: -
d_gene: TRBD2
v_gene: TRBV2
j_gene: TRBJ2-7
CDR3aa: CASSLTSGGSYEQCF
CDR3nt: TGTGCCAGCAGTCTGACTAGCGGGGGCTCCTACGAGCAGTGCTTC

abundance: many
d_gene: -
v_gene: TRBV19
j_gene: TRBJ2-7
CDR3aa: CASSPLGRGGSYEQYF
CDR3nt: TGTGCCAGTAGTCCCCTTGGCAGGGGGGGGTCCTACGAGCAGTACTTC

abundance: many
d_gene: -
v_gene: TRBV5-6
j_gene: TRBJ2-7
CDR3aa: CASSWTSAAEQYF
CDR3nt: TGTGCCAGCAGCTGGACGTCGGCGGCCGAGCAGTACTTC

abundance: many
d_gene: -
v_gene: TRBV6-4
j_gene: TRBJ2-2
CDR3aa: CASSDSGTGELFF
CDR3nt: TGTGCCAGCAGTGACTCGGGCACCGGGGAGCTGTTTTTT

abundance: many
d_gene: -
v_gene: TRBV27
j_gene: TRBJ2-7
CDR3aa: CASSFNQQDPLSYEQYF
CDR3nt: TGTGCCAGCAGTTTCAATCAACAGGACCCTTTATCCTACGAGCAGTACTTC

abundance: many
d_gene: -
v_gene: TRBV6-6
j_gene: TRBJ1-2
CDR3aa: CASSWPKTGIPDYGYTF
CDR3nt: TGTGCCAGCAGTTGGCCAAAAACAGGGATCCCGGACTATGGCTACACCTTC

abundance: -
d_gene: -
v_gene: TRBV13
j_gene: TRBJ2-1
CDR3aa: CASSRGRATYNEQFF
CDR3nt: TGTGCCAGCAGCCGCGGACGGGCGACCTACAATGAGCAGTTCTTC

abundance: many
d_gene: -
v_gene: TRBV20-1
j_gene: TRBJ1-6
CDR3aa: CSAREAGRQNSPLHF
CDR3nt: TGCAGTGCTAGAGAAGCGGGCCGACAAAATTCACCCCTCCACTTT

abundance: many
d_gene: -
v_gene: TRBV30
j_gene: TRBJ2-1
CDR3aa: CAWSSSANYNEQFF
CDR3nt: TGTGCCTGGAGTAGCAGCGCGAACTACAATGAGCAGTTCTTC

abundance: many
d_gene: -
v_gene: TRBV7-9
j_gene: TRBJ2-2
CDR3aa: CASSPSGNTGELFF
CDR3nt: TGTGCCAGCAGCCCAAGCGGGAACACCGGGGAGCTGTTTTTT

abundance: many
d_gene: -
v_gene: TRBV10-2
j_gene: TRBJ2-5
CDR3aa: CASTHSSAGQETQYF
CDR3nt: TGCGCCAGCACACACTCTAGCGCAGGCCAAGAGACCCAGTACTTC

abundance: many
d_gene: TRBD1
v_gene: TRBV2
j_gene: TRBJ1-6
CDR3aa: CASSEAPGQGAEGSPLHF
CDR3nt: TGTGCCAGCAGTGAAGCGCCGGGGCAGGGGGCCGAGGGGTCACCCCTCCACTTT

abundance: many
d_gene: -
v_gene: TRBV30
j_gene: TRBJ2-5
CDR3aa: CAWERDSSETQYF
CDR3nt: TGTGCCTGGGAACGGGACTCCTCCGAGACCCAGTACTTC

abundance: many
d_gene: -
v_gene: TRBV20-1
j_gene: TRBJ2-7
CDR3aa: CSASVPKGLVEQYF
CDR3nt: TGCAGTGCTAGCGTCCCAAAGGGCTTGGTCGAGCAGTACTTC

abundance: many
d_gene: TRBD2
v_gene: TRBV7-7
j_gene: TRBJ2-1
CDR3aa: CASSLAISGGHEQFF
CDR3nt: TGTGCTAGCAGCTTAGCTATCAGCGGGGGGCATGAGCAGTTCTTC

abundance: many
d_gene: -
v_gene: TRBV3-1
j_gene: TRBJ2-5
CDR3aa: CASSQLQGRETQYF
CDR3nt: TGTGCCAGCAGCCAATTGCAGGGACGGGAGACCCAGTACTTC

abundance: many
d_gene: -
v_gene: TRBV5-1
j_gene: TRBJ2-7
CDR3aa: CASSSGLTSSYEQYF
CDR3nt: TGCGCCAGCAGTTCAGGACTGACGAGCTCCTACGAGCAGTACTTC

abundance: few
d_gene: TRBD1
v_gene: TRBV7-3
j_gene: TRBJ1-1
CDR3aa: CASSPTGQGTAAFF
CDR3nt: TGTGCCAGCAGCCCAACCGGACAGGGTACGGCAGCTTTCTTT

abundance: many
d_gene: TRBD2
v_gene: TRBV7-2
j_gene: TRBJ2-1
CDR3aa: CASSPGTSGRDEQFF
CDR3nt: TGTGCCAGCAGCCCAGGGACTAGCGGGAGGGATGAGCAGTTCTTC

abundance: many
d_gene: -
v_gene: TRBV7-9
j_gene: TRBJ2-5
CDR3aa: CASSSPPETQYF
CDR3nt: TGTGCCAGCAGCTCCCCGCCGGAGACCCAGTACTTC

abundance: many
d_gene: -
v_gene: TRBV10-3
j_gene: TRBJ2-2
CDR3aa: CAIRAGARAGELFF
CDR3nt: TGTGCCATCAGAGCCGGGGCGAGGGCCGGGGAGCTGTTTTTT

abundance: -
d_gene: TRBD2
v_gene: TRBV5-6
j_gene: TRBJ2-1
CDR3aa: CASSSSRTLGRVSYGQFF
CDR3nt: TGTGCCAGCAGCTCCTCCCGGACCTTGGGGAGGGTGTCCTACGGGCAGTTCTTC